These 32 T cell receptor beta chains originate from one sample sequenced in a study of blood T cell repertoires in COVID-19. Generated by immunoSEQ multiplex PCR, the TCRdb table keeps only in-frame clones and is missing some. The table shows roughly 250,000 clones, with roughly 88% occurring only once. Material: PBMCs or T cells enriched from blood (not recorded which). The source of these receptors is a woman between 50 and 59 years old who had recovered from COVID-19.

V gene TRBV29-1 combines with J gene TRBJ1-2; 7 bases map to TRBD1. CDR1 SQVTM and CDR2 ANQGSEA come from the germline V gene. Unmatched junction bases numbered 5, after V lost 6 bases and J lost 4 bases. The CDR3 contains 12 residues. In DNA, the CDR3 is TGCAGCGTCACCGGGACAGTCTATGGCTACACCTTC. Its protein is CSVTGTVYGYTF.

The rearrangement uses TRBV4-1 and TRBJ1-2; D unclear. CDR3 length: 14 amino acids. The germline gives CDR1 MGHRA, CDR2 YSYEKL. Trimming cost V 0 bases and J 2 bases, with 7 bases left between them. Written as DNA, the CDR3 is TGCGCCAGCAGCCAAGATCGGCGGAACTATGGCTACACCTTC. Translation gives CASSQDRRNYGYTF.

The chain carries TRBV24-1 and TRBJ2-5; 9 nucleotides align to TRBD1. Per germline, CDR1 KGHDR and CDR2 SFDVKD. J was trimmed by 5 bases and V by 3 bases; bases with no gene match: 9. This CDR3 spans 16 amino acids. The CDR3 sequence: CATSDGGTGTFETQYF. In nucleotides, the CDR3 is TGTGCCACCAGTGATGGGGGGACAGGGACGTTTGAGACCCAGTACTTC.

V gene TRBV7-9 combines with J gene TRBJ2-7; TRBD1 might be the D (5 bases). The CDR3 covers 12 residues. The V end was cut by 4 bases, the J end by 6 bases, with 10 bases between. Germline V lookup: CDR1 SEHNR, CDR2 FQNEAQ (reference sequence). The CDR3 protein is CASSSTVSEQYF. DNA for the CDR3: TGTGCCAGCAGCTCGACAGTTAGCGAGCAGTACTTC.

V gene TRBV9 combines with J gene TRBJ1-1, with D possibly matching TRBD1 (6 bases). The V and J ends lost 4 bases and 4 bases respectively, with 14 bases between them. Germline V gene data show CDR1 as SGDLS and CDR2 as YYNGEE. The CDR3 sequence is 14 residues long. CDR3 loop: CASSFTGSGTEAFF. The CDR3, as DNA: TGTGCCAGCAGCTTTACAGGGTCGGGCACTGAAGCTTTCTTT. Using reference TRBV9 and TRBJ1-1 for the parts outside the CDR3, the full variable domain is DSGVTQTPKHLITATGQRVTLRCSPRSGDLSVYWYQQSLDQGLQFLIQYYNGEERAKGNILERFSAQQFPDLHSELNLSSLELGDSALYFCASSFTGSGTEAFFGQGTRLTVV.

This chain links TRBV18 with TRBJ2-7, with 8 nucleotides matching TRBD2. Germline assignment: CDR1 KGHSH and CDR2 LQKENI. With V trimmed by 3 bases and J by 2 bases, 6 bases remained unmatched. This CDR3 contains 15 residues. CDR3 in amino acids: CASSPREGRPYEQYF. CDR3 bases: TGTGCCAGCTCACCTCGGGAGGGCCGACCCTACGAGCAGTACTTC. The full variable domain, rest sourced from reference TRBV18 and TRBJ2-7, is NAGVMQNPRHLVRRRGQEARLRCSPMKGHSHVYWYRQLPEEGLKFMVYLQKENIIDESGMPKERFSAEFPKEGPSILRIQQVVRGDSAAYFCASSPREGRPYEQYFGPGTRLTVT.

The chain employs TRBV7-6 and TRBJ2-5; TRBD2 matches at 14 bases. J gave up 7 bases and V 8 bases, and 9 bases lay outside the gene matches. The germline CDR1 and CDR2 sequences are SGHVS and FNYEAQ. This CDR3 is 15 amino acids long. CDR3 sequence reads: CASGATSGREVTQYF. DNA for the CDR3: TGTGCCAGCGGCGCGACTAGCGGGAGGGAGGTGACCCAGTACTTC.

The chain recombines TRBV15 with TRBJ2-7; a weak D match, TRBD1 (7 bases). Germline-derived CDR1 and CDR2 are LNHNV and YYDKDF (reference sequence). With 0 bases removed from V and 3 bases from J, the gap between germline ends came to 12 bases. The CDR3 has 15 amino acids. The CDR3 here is CATSRDRGTVYEQYF. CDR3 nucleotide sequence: TGTGCCACCAGCAGAGATCGGGGGACAGTCTACGAGCAGTACTTC.

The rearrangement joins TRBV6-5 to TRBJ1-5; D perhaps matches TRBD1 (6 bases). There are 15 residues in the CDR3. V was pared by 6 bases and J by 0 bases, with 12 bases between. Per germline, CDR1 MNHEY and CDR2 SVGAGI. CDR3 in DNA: TGTGCCAGCAGGGTCGTACAGGGTAGCAATCAGCCCCAGCATTTT. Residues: CASRVVQGSNQPQHF.

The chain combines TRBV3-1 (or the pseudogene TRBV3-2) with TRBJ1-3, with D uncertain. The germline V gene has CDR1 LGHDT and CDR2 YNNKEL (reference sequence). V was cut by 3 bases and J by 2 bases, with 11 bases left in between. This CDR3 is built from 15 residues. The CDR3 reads CASSHGQFTGNTIYF. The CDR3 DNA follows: TGTGCCAGCAGCCATGGGCAGTTTACTGGAAACACCATATATTTT.

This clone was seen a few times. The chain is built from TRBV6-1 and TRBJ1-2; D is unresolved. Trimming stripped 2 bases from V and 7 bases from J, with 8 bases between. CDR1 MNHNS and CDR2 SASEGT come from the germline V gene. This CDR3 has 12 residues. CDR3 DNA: TGTGCCAGCAGTGAACTCCGGGGTGGCTACACCTTC. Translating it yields CASSELRGGYTF.

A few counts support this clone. CDR3 loop: CASSQGTHATNEKLFF. The CDR3 bases are TGTGCCAGCAGCCAAGGGACTCATGCAACTAATGAAAAACTGTTTTTT. The chain uses TRBV3-1 (or the pseudogene TRBV3-2) and TRBJ1-4; D not resolved. This CDR3 spans 16 amino acids. CDR1 is LGHDT and CDR2 is YNNKEL in the germline V gene (reference sequence). The V and J ends lost 1 base and 0 bases respectively, with 9 bases between them.

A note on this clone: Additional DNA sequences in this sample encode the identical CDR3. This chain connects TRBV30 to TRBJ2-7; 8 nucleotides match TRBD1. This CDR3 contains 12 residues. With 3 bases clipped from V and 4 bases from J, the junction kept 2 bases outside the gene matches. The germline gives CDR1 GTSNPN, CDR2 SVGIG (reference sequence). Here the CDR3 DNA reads TGTGCCTGGAGCCGACAGGGGTACGAGCAGTACTTC. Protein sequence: CAWSRQGYEQYF. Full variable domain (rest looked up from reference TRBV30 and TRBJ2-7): SQTIHQWPATLVQPVGSPLSLECTVEGTSNPNLYWYRQAAGRGLQLLFYSVGIGQISSEVPQNLSASRPQDRQFILSSKKLLLSDSGFYLCAWSRQGYEQYFGPGTRLTVT.

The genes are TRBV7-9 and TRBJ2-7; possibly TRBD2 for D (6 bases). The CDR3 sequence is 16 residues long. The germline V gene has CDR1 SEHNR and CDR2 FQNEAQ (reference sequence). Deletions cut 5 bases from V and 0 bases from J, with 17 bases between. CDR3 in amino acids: CASSLTRGSVSYEQYF. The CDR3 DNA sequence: TGTGCCAGCAGCCTCACCCGGGGGTCAGTCTCCTACGAGCAGTACTTC.

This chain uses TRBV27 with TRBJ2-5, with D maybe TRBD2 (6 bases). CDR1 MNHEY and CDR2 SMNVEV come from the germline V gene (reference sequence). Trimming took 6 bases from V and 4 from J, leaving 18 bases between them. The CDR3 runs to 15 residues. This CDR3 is CASRTGVFGGETQYF. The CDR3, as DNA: TGTGCCAGCAGGACCGGGGTTTTCGGGGGAGAGACCCAGTACTTC.

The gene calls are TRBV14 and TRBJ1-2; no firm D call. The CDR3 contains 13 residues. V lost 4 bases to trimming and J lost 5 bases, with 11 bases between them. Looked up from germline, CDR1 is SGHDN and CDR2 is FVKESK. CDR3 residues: CASSPDTKYGYTF. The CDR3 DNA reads TGTGCCAGCAGCCCTGACACAAAGTATGGCTACACCTTC.

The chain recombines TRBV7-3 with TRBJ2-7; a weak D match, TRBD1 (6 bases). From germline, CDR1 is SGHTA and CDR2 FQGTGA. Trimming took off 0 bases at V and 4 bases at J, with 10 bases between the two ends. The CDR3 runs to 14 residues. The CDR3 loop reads CASSLTGQGYEQYF. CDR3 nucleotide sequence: TGTGCCAGCAGCTTAACGGGGCAGGGGTACGAGCAGTACTTC. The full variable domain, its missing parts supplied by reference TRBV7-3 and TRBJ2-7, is GAGVSQTPSNKVTEKGKYVELRCDPISGHTALYWYRQSLGQGPEFLIYFQGTGAADDSGLPNDRFFAVRPEGSVSTLKIQRTERGDSAVYLCASSLTGQGYEQYFGPGTRLTVT.

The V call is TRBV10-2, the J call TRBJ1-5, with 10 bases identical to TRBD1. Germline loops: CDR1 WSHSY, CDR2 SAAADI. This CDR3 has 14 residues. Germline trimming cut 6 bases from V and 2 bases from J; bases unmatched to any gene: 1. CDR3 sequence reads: CASSGTGGNQPQHF. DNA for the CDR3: TGCGCCAGCAGCGGGACAGGGGGCAATCAGCCCCAGCATTTT.

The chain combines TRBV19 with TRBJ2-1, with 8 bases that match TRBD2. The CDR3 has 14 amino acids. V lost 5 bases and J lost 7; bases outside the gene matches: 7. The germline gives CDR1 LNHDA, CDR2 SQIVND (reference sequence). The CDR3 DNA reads TGTGCCAGTAGTGTCGGACTAGCAGGGAATGAGCAGTTCTTC. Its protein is CASSVGLAGNEQFF.

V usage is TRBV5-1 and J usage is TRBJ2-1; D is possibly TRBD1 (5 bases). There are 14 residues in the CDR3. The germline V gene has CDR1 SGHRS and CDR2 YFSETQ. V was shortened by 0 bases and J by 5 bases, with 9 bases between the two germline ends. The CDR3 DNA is TGCGCCAGCAGCTTGGTGGTAGGGGACAATGAGCAGTTCTTC. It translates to CASSLVVGDNEQFF.

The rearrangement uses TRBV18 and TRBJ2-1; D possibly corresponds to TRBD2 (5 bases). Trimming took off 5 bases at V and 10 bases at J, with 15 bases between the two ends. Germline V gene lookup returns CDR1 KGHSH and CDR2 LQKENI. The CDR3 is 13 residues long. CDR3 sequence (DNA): TGTGCCAGCTCAACCGACGGGGTCATCGAGCAGTTCTTC. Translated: CASSTDGVIEQFF. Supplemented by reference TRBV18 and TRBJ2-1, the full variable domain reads NAGVMQNPRHLVRRRGQEARLRCSPMKGHSHVYWYRQLPEEGLKFMVYLQKENIIDESGMPKERFSAEFPKEGPSILRIQQVVRGDSAAYFCASSTDGVIEQFFGPGTRLTVL.

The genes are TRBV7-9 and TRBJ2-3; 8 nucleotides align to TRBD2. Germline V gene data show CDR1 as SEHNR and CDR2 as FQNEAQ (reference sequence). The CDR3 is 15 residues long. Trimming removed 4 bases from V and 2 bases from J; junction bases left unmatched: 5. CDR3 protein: CASSSLAATTDTQYF. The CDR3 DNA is TGTGCCAGCAGCTCACTAGCGGCAACCACAGATACGCAGTATTTT.

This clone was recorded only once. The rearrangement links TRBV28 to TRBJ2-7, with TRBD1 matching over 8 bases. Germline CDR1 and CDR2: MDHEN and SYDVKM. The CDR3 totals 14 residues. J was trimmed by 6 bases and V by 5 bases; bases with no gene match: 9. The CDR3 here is CASSRRQGLGEQYF. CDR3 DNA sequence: TGTGCCAGCAGTCGCCGACAGGGGCTGGGCGAGCAGTACTTC.

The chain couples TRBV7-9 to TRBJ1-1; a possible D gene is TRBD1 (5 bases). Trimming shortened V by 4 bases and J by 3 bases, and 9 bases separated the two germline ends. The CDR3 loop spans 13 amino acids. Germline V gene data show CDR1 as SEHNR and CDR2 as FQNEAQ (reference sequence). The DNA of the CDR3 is TGTGCCAGCAGCTGGACAAGCTACACTGAAGCTTTCTTT. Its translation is CASSWTSYTEAFF.

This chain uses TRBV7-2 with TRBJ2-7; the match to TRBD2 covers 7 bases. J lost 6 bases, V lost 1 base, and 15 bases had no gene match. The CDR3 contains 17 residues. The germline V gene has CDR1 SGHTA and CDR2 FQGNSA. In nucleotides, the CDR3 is TGTGCCAGCAGCTTAGTGGCCGTTGGCGGGAGCGGGGTCGAGCAGTACTTC. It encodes CASSLVAVGGSGVEQYF.

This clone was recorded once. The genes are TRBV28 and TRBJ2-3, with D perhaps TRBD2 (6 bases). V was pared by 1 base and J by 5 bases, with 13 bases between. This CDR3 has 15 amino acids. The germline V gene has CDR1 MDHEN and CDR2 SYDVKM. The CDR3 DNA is TGTGCCAGCAGTTTATTGGGGGAGGAGGAAGATACGCAGTATTTT. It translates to CASSLLGEEEDTQYF.

The CDR3 region is CASAQGRGAFF. As DNA, the CDR3 is TGTGCCAGCGCGCAAGGGAGGGGGGCTTTCTTT. The V call is TRBV11-2, the J call TRBJ1-1; D perhaps matches TRBD1 (6 bases). Trimming shortened V by 8 bases and J by 11 bases, and 15 bases separated the two germline ends. CDR1 and CDR2 from the germline V gene are SGHAT and FQNNGV. This CDR3 spans 11 amino acids.

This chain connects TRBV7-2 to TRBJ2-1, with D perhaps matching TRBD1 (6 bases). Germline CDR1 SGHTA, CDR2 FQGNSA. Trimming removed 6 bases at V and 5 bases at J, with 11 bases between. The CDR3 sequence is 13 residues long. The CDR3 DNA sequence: TGTGCCAGCAGGCGGACAGTGAACAATGAGCAGTTCTTC. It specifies CASRRTVNNEQFF.

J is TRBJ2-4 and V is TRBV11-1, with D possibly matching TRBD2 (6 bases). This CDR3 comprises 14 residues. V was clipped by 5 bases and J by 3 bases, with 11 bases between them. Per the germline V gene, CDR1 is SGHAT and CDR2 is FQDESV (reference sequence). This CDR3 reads CASSPGGSKNIQYF. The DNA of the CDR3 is TGTGCCAGCAGCCCAGGAGGGAGCAAAAACATTCAGTACTTC. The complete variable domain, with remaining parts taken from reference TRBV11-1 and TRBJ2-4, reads EAEVAQSPRYKITEKSQAVAFWCDPISGHATLYWYRQILGQGPELLVQFQDESVVDDSQLPKDRFSAERLKGVDSTLKIQPAELGDSAMYLCASSPGGSKNIQYFGAGTRLSVL.

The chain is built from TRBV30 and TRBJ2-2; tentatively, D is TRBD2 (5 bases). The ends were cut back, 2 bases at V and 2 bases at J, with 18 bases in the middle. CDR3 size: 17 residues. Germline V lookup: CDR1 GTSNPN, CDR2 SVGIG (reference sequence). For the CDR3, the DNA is TGTGCCTGGAGTCCCCGAGTTAGCGCACTAAACACCGGGGAGCTGTTTTTT. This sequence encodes CAWSPRVSALNTGELFF. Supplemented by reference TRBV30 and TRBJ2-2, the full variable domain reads SQTIHQWPATLVQPVGSPLSLECTVEGTSNPNLYWYRQAAGRGLQLLFYSVGIGQISSEVPQNLSASRPQDRQFILSSKKLLLSDSGFYLCAWSPRVSALNTGELFFGEGSRLTVL.

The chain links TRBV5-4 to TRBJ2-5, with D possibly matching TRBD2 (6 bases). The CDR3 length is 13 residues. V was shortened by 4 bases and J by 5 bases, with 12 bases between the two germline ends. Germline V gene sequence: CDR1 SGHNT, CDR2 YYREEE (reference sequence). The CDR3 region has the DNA TGTGCCAGCAGCGAGGCTAGCGCCGAGACCCAGTACTTC. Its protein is CASSEASAETQYF.

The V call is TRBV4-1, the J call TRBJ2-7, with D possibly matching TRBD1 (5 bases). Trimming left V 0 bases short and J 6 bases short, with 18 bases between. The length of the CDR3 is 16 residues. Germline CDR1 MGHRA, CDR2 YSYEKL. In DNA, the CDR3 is TGCGCCAGCAGCCAAGATCGTTCGGCGCTGGGGCGCGAGCAGTACTTC. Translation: CASSQDRSALGREQYF.